Detailed here is one T cell receptor (beta chain). Its antigen remains unknown. The record originates from a study of cytomegalovirus exposure and HLA in healthy donors. Whole-study findings and limits: Immune exposure data for these donors was limited to CMV serostatus. Within a later analysis, the majority of CMV-associated TCR beta chains appeared HLA-restricted.

PCR employed 60 Vbeta and 13 Jbeta primers. Sequencing was performed with immunoSEQ multiplex PCR; in TCRdb, only in-frame clones are kept and a portion is missing. Here the sample spans tens of thousands of clones, roughly 82% being singletons. The V end was cut by 1 base, the J end by 7 bases, with 11 bases between. The CDR3 loop spans 14 amino acids. CDR1 and CDR2 (germline): LGHNA, YNFKEQ. Sequenced input: PBMCs. This TCR was recovered from a man aged 30 to 39 in good health and CMV-seropositive. The chain carries TRBV4-2 and TRBJ2-1; the D is unclear. The CDR3 DNA reads as TGTGCCAGCAGCCAAGTCTCGCTAGAGAATGAGCAGTTCTTC. This sequence encodes CASSQVSLENEQFF.